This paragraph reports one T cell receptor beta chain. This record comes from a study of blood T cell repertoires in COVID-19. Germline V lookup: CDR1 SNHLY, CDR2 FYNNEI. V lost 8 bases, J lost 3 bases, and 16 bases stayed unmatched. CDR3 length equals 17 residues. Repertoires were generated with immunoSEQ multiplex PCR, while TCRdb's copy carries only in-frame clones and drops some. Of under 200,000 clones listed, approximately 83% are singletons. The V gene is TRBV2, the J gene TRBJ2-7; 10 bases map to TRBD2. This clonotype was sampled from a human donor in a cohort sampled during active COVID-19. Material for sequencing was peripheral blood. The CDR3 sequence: CASVPLASGGGRYEQYF. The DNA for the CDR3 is TGTGCCAGCGTGCCCCTGGCTAGCGGGGGCGGTCGCTACGAGCAGTACTTC.